A selection of T cell receptor beta chains follows, all from one sample in a study of cytotoxic CD8 clonotypes in ibrutinib-treated CLL. Assay: immunoSEQ multiplex PCR; the TCRdb copy retains only in-frame clones and omits some. The sample shows 150,000 to 200,000 clones, approximately 80% of them seen only once. The material was PBMCs, obtained after 24 months of ibrutinib treatment. These receptors were collected from a human donor with chronic lymphocytic leukemia. The CDR3 runs from the conserved cysteine through the conserved F or W.

cdr3_aa: CASSLGTDVYGYTF
v_call: TRBV5-1

cdr3_aa: CASVPTMGGITQYF
v_call: TRBV6-1

cdr3_aa: CASTIRGPDRFTEAFF
v_call: TRBV11-2

cdr3_aa: CASSLVGGPGSNQPQHF
v_call: TRBV7-6

cdr3_aa: CASSTYRPNTEAFF
v_call: TRBV5-6

cdr3_aa: CASSLSAGGSNEKLFF
v_call: TRBV5-6

cdr3_aa: CATSGIRDTFNYGYTF
v_call: TRBV15

cdr3_aa: CASSPLGQGNTEAFF
v_call: TRBV18

cdr3_aa: CASSLSTRNEQFF
v_call: TRBV11-1

cdr3_aa: CASSLILGSSYEQYF
v_call: TRBV5-4

cdr3_aa: CASSSRQGDNSPLHF
v_call: TRBV6-6

cdr3_aa: CASSLPGRTEAFF
v_call: TRBV5-4

cdr3_aa: CASSPRQGRTGELFF
v_call: TRBV18

cdr3_aa: CASSYDRGANEKLFF
v_call: TRBV6-5

cdr3_aa: CASSFRRSRSYEQYF
v_call: TRBV28

cdr3_aa: CASTHPVEAEKLFF
v_call: TRBV19

cdr3_aa: CASSFTVSGNEQFF
v_call: TRBV5-1

cdr3_aa: CATQEVRGTEAFF
v_call: TRBV18

cdr3_aa: CASSTRTGSGNSPLHF
v_call: TRBV9

cdr3_aa: CASSRGQGAYEQYF
v_call: TRBV6-6

cdr3_aa: CASSLKGYSGYTF
v_call: TRBV28

cdr3_aa: CASSVPEGGYDTGELFF
v_call: TRBV9

cdr3_aa: CASRGAGGETSYTF
v_call: TRBV28

cdr3_aa: CASSPGGRGFHNSPLHF
v_call: TRBV7-3

cdr3_aa: CASSSTREKLFF
v_call: TRBV5-4

cdr3_aa: CATLGLNYGYTF
v_call: TRBV19

cdr3_aa: CASSQALNQPQHF
v_call: TRBV18

cdr3_aa: CASSLGSLNTEAFF
v_call: TRBV18

cdr3_aa: CASSILQGGSEKLFF
v_call: TRBV28

cdr3_aa: CASRIYRVSNQPQHF
v_call: TRBV28

cdr3_aa: CAWADRGNSPLHF
v_call: TRBV30

cdr3_aa: CASSTRQGTIREAFF
v_call: TRBV6-6

cdr3_aa: CASSSPGQLSYEQYF
v_call: TRBV7-8

cdr3_aa: CASSHHQETQYF
v_call: TRBV23-1

cdr3_aa: CASSSTRQGPRADTQYF
v_call: TRBV5-1

cdr3_aa: CASTQVPGTAYEQYF
v_call: TRBV6-6

cdr3_aa: CASSYVQGREQFF
v_call: TRBV6-6

cdr3_aa: CASSPLTGLLHEQYF
v_call: TRBV11-2

cdr3_aa: CASSRPNTEAFF
v_call: TRBV18

cdr3_aa: CASSAGGIAFF
v_call: TRBV6-4

cdr3_aa: CASSLTHSTYYEQYF
v_call: TRBV27

cdr3_aa: CASRTSGANVLTF
v_call: TRBV7-9

cdr3_aa: CASIGRGNHEQYF
v_call: TRBV6-5

cdr3_aa: CASSSDSHNEQFF
v_call: TRBV7-9

cdr3_aa: CASSWGQGLETQYF
v_call: TRBV5-1